Below are 17 T cell receptor beta chains sequenced from a single sample in a study of blood T cells in healthy people across ages. A sample-barcoded 5' primer and a J-beta primer mix were used in a second PCR of roughly 7 to 12 cycles. A single record per CDR3 protein comes from TCRdb applying MiXCR to the 5' RACE reads. The table lists more than 1.4 million distinct CDR3 sequences, approximately 42% of them singletons, with 7.9% in the top ten. Specimen: blood. Receptor source: a woman aged 18-29 years in good health.

This clonotype showed up just a few times. The CDR3 protein is CASSLSGQGSPLHF. For the CDR3, the DNA is TGTGCCAGCAGTCTCTCCGGACAGGGCTCACCCCTCCACTTT. The gene calls are TRBV27 and TRBJ1-6; 8 bases are a match to TRBD1. With V trimmed by 5 bases and J by 10 bases, 7 bases remained unmatched. This CDR3 region has 14 residues. CDR1 and CDR2 (germline): MNHEY, SMNVEV (reference sequence).

This clonotype has a handful of counts. The V and J genes are TRBV2 and TRBJ2-3; D remains ambiguous. Germline assignment: CDR1 SNHLY and CDR2 FYNNEI. V was clipped by 5 bases and J by 5 bases, with 11 bases between them. The CDR3 runs 13 residues. For the CDR3, the DNA is TGTGCCAGCAGTAGGGATGCCCAAGATACGCAGTATTTT. It is translated as CASSRDAQDTQYF.

The gene calls are TRBV15 and TRBJ2-3; possibly TRBD1 for D (5 bases). CDR1 is LNHNV, CDR2 YYDKDF, per germline (reference sequence). The ends were cut back, 4 bases at V and 2 bases at J, with 10 bases in the middle. The CDR3 sequence is 14 residues long. CDR3 in DNA: TGTGCCACCAGCACCCGGACAACCACAGATACGCAGTATTTT. Its protein is CATSTRTTTDTQYF.

On this clonotype itself: A junction boundary mismatches the germline segment, possibly from a read error. V usage is TRBV6-1 and J usage is TRBJ1-6; 7 bases map to TRBD1. The length of the CDR3 is 16 residues. The germline gives CDR1 MNHNS, CDR2 SASEGT. The CDR3 bases are TGTGCCGGCAGTGCAGATGGGACAGACTATAATTCACCCCTCCACTTT. This translates into CAGSADGTDYNSPLHF.

This clonotype has a handful of counts. The V gene is TRBV3-1, the J gene TRBJ2-7; possible D gene TRBD2, 5 bases. Trimming left V 0 bases short and J 2 bases short, with 11 bases between. The CDR3 contains 15 residues. Per the germline V gene, CDR1 is LGHDT and CDR2 is YNNKEL (reference sequence). CDR3 bases: TGTGCCAGCAGCCAAGAGAGGGTCGGGCCCTACGAGCAGTACTTC. Its protein product is CASSQERVGPYEQYF.

This chain joins TRBV7-9 and TRBJ2-7; 7 positions agree with TRBD2. J gave up 5 bases and V 5 bases, and 3 bases lay outside the gene matches. Germline CDR1 SEHNR, CDR2 FQNEAQ (reference sequence). This CDR3 comprises 12 residues. CDR3 bases: TGTGCCAGCAGCAGGAGCGGGAACGAGCAGTACTTC. This sequence encodes CASSRSGNEQYF.

This clonotype was picked up a small number of times. This rearrangement joins TRBV20-1 to TRBJ2-5; D is ambiguous. CDR1 DFQATT and CDR2 SNEGSKA come from the germline V gene (reference sequence). V was clipped by 6 bases and J by 5 bases, with 13 bases between them. This CDR3 contains 12 residues. The CDR3 DNA follows: TGCAGTGCCGAAATGGGTTGGGAGACCCAGTACTTC. Protein sequence: CSAEMGWETQYF.

The chain joins TRBV3-1 to TRBJ2-7; D perhaps matches TRBD2 (6 bases). CDR3 size: 15 residues. Germline assignment: CDR1 LGHDT and CDR2 YNNKEL (reference sequence). Trimming took off 3 bases at V and 2 bases at J, with 14 bases between the two ends. Written as DNA, the CDR3 is TGTGCCAGCAGCCACGACTCGGGGGACCCCTACGAGCAGTACTTC. Its protein product is CASSHDSGDPYEQYF.

Ten or more counts support this clonotype. The chain has TRBV10-3 and TRBJ2-1; possible D gene TRBD2, 7 bases. The CDR3 has 14 amino acids. V lost 9 bases, J lost 2 bases, and 14 bases lay in between. Per the germline V gene, CDR1 is ENHRY and CDR2 is SYGVKD. The CDR3 region is CAIGGAGPYNEQFF. The CDR3 DNA sequence: TGTGCCATAGGGGGAGCGGGGCCCTACAATGAGCAGTTCTTC.

J is TRBJ2-7 and V is TRBV10-3, with D possibly being TRBD1 or TRBD2 (5 bases each). CDR1 and CDR2 (germline): ENHRY, SYGVKD. The CDR3 is 15 residues long. The V and J ends lost 2 bases and 2 bases respectively, with 13 bases between them. CDR3 in amino acids: CAISEARGSPYEQYF. For the CDR3, the DNA is TGTGCCATCAGTGAGGCGAGGGGCAGCCCCTACGAGCAGTACTTC.

Comments on this clonotype: Mismatch with germline at one junction end may stem from a read error. This sequence joins TRBV6-1 and TRBJ2-1, with D possibly being TRBD1 (6 bases). The CDR3 covers 17 residues. In germline, CDR1 is MNHNS, CDR2 SASEGT. CDR3 region: CASRGLRAGAFHNERFF. Written as DNA, the CDR3 is TGTGCCAGCAGAGGGCTCAGAGCAGGGGCGTTCCACAATGAGCGGTTCTTC.

This clonotype has more than one count but fewer than ten. The J gene is TRBJ2-5, the V gene TRBV3-1; D gene unclear. Trimming removed 0 bases at V and 1 base at J, with 6 bases between. The germline V gene encodes CDR1 LGHDT and CDR2 YNNKEL (reference sequence). The CDR3 extends over 14 amino acids. The CDR3 bases are TGTGCCAGCAGCCAAGAGTACAGCCAAGAGACCCAGTACTTC. Protein sequence: CASSQEYSQETQYF.

In nucleotides, the CDR3 is TGTGCCAGCAGCTTGCGGGAGTACGGGGAGCTGTTTTTT. As protein: CASSLREYGELFF. The J gene is TRBJ2-2, the V gene TRBV7-2; 7 nucleotides line up with TRBD2. The V and J ends lost 3 bases and 7 bases, in that order; junction bases with no gene match: 2. Germline values: CDR1 SGHTA, CDR2 FQGNSA. This CDR3 contains 13 residues.

With regard to this clonotype: A much larger clonotype is one base distant, so this may be a read error. The chain couples TRBV10-3 to TRBJ2-1; no clear D gene. Germline loops: CDR1 ENHRY, CDR2 SYGVKD. The V gene lost 0 bases and the J gene lost 2 bases, with 8 bases spanning the gap. CDR3 length: 15 residues. As DNA, the CDR3 is TGTGCCATCAGTGAGTCGGCGGAAGCCTACAATGAGCAGTTCTTC. Translating gives CAISESAEAYNEQFF.

This clonotype was found a few times. The V and J genes are TRBV28 and TRBJ1-2, with D possibly matching TRBD1 (6 bases). The CDR3 covers 16 residues. Germline CDR1 MDHEN, CDR2 SYDVKM. V gave up 4 bases and J gave up 4 bases, with 19 bases separating them. CDR3 region: CASSSRGTGKGYGYTF. For the CDR3, the DNA is TGTGCCAGCAGTTCTCGGGGTACAGGGAAAGGCTATGGCTACACCTTC.

The chain's CDR3 is CASSPREVGNQEQYF. The CDR3 nucleotides read TGTGCCAGCAGCCCGCGGGAGGTGGGGAATCAAGAGCAGTACTTC. The genes are TRBV7-2 and TRBJ2-5, with 8 bases fitting TRBD2. The J segment lost 11 bases and the V segment lost 5 bases, leaving 16 bases of the junction unmatched. Germline values: CDR1 SGHTA, CDR2 FQGNSA. The CDR3 length is 15 residues.

J is TRBJ1-6 and V is TRBV12-3 or TRBV12-4, with 7 bases fitting TRBD1. The trim removed 5 bases at V and 7 bases at J, leaving 14 bases unmatched. The CDR3 runs 17 residues. The CDR3 loop is CASSPSGWDRKNSPLHF. The CDR3 DNA follows: TGTGCCAGCAGTCCTTCCGGGTGGGACAGAAAAAATTCACCCCTCCACTTT.